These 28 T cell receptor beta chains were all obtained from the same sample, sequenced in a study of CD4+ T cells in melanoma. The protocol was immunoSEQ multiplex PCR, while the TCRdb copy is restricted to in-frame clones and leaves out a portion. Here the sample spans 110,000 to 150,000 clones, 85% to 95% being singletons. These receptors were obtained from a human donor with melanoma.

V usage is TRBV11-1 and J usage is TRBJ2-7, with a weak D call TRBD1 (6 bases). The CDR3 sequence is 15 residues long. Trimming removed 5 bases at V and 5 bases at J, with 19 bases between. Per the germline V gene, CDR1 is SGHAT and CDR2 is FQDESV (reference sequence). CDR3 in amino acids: CASSPRGMRGDEQYF. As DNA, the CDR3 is TGTGCCAGCAGCCCTAGGGGGATGAGAGGGGACGAGCAGTACTTC. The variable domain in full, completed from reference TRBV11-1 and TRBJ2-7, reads EAEVAQSPRYKITEKSQAVAFWCDPISGHATLYWYRQILGQGPELLVQFQDESVVDDSQLPKDRFSAERLKGVDSTLKIQPAELGDSAMYLCASSPRGMRGDEQYFGPGTRLTVT.

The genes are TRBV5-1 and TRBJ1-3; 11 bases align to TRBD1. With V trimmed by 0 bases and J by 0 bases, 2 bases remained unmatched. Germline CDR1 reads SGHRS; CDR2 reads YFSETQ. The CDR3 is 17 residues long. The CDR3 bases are TGCGCCAGCAGCTTGGGGACAGGGGGCTCCTCTGGAAACACCATATATTTT. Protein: CASSLGTGGSSGNTIYF.

The CDR3 sequence is CASSSQLGGGYTF. CDR3 in DNA: TGTGCCAGCAGCTCACAACTGGGTGGGGGCTACACCTTC. V usage is TRBV7-9 and J usage is TRBJ1-2; D is ambiguous. The germline CDR1 and CDR2 sequences are SEHNR and FQNEAQ (reference sequence). V lost 4 bases to trimming and J lost 8 bases, with 14 bases between them. The CDR3 has 13 amino acids. Combining the CDR3 with reference TRBV7-9 and TRBJ1-2 gives the whole variable domain DTGVSQNPRHKITKRGQNVTFRCDPISEHNRLYWYRQTLGQGPEFLTYFQNEAQLEKSRLLSDRFSAERPKGSFSTLEIQRTEQGDSAMYLCASSSQLGGGYTFGSGTRLTVV.

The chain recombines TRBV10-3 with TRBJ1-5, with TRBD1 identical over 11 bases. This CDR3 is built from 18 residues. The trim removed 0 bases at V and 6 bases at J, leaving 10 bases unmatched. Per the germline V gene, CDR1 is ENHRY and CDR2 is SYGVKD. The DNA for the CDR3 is TGTGCCATCAGTGAGTCCCCACCTGGACAGGGGGCAGGTCAGCCCCAGCATTTT. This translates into CAISESPPGQGAGQPQHF.

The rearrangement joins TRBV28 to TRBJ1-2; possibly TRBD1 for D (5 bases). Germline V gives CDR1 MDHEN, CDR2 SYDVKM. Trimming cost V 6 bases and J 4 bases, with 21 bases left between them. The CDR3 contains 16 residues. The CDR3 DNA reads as TGTGCCAGCAGCCCCCGGAGGGGCGCACTGGGCTATGGCTACACCTTC. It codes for CASSPRRGALGYGYTF.

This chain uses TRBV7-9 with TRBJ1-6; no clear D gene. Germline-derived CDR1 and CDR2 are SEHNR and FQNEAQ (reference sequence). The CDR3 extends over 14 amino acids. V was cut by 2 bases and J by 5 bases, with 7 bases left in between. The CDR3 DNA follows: TGTGCCAGCAGCTTATCGGCAGATAATTCACCCCTCCACTTT. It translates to CASSLSADNSPLHF.

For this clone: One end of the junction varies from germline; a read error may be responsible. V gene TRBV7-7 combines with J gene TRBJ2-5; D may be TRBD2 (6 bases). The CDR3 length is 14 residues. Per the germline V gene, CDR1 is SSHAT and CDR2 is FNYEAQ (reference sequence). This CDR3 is CASSFGGRQETQYF. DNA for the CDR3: TGTGCTAGCAGCTTTGGAGGGCGACAAGAGACCCAGTACTTC.

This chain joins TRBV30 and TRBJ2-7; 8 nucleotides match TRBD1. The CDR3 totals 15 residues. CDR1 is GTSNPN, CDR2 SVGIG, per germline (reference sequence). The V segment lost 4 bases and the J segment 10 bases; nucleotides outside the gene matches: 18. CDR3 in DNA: TGTGCCTGGACCCTCGTTGGGGGAACAGGGGGTCTCCAGTACTTC. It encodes CAWTLVGGTGGLQYF. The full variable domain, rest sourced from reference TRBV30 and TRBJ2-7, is SQTIHQWPATLVQPVGSPLSLECTVEGTSNPNLYWYRQAAGRGLQLLFYSVGIGQISSEVPQNLSASRPQDRQFILSSKKLLLSDSGFYLCAWTLVGGTGGLQYFGPGTRLTVT.

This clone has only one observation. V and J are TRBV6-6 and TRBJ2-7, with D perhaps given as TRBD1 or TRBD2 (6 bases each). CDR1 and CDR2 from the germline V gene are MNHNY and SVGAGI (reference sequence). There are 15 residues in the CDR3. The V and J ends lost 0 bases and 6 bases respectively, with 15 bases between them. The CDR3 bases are TGTGCCAGCAGTTACTCCGCGGGGACAAAATTCGAGCAGTACTTC. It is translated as CASSYSAGTKFEQYF.

The CDR3 is CASSQGARAGGPQETQYF. The CDR3, as DNA: TGTGCCAGCAGCCAAGGGGCACGGGCGGGGGGACCCCAAGAGACCCAGTACTTC. This sequence joins TRBV4-2 and TRBJ2-5; TRBD2 aligns across 8 bases. V shed 1 base, J shed 1 base, and the junction held 11 bases outside the gene matches. The CDR3 runs to 18 residues. Germline CDR1 reads LGHNA; CDR2 reads YNFKEQ.

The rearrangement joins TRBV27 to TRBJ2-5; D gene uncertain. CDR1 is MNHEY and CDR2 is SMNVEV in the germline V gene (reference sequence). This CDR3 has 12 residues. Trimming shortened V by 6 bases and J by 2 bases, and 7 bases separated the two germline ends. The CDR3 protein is CASRGLQETQYF. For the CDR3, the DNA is TGTGCCAGCAGGGGCCTGCAAGAGACCCAGTACTTC.

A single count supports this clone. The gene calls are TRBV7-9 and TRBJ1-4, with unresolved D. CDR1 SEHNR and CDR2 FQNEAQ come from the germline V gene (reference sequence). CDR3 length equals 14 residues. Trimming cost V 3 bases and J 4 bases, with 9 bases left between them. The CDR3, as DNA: TGTGCCAGCAGCTTTACGGGCGATAATGAAAAACTGTTTTTT. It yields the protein CASSFTGDNEKLFF.

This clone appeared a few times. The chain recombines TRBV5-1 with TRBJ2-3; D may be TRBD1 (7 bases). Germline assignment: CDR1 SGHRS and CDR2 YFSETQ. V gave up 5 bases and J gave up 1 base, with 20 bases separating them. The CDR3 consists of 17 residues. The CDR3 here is CASRLLPGGSGTDTQYF. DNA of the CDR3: TGCGCCAGCAGACTCCTTCCAGGGGGGAGTGGCACAGATACGCAGTATTTT.

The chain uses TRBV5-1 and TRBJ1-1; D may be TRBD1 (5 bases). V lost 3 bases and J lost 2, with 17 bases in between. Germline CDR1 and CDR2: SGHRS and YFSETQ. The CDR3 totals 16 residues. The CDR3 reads CASSWTPGESNTEAFF. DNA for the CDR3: TGCGCCAGCAGCTGGACACCTGGGGAATCTAACACTGAAGCTTTCTTT.

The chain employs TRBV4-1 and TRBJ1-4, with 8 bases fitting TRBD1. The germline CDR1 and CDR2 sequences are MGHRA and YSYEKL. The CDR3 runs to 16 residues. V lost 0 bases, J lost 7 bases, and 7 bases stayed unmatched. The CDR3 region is CASSQESGGLREKLFF. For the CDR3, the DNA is TGCGCCAGCAGCCAAGAATCAGGGGGCTTACGTGAAAAACTGTTTTTT.

The CDR3 sequence: CASKRGRNTEAFF. The DNA of the CDR3 is TGTGCCAGTAAAAGGGGCCGAAACACTGAAGCTTTCTTT. The chain is built from TRBV19 and TRBJ1-1; weak D call: TRBD1 (5 bases). This CDR3 is 13 amino acids long. With 7 bases removed from V and 2 bases from J, the gap between germline ends came to 11 bases. The germline gives CDR1 LNHDA, CDR2 SQIVND (reference sequence). The whole variable domain, remainder taken from reference TRBV19 and TRBJ1-1, is DGGITQSPKYLFRKEGQNVTLSCEQNLNHDAMYWYRQDPGQGLRLIYYSQIVNDFQKGDIAEGYSVSREKKESFPLTVTSAQKNPTAFYLCASKRGRNTEAFFGQGTRLTVV.

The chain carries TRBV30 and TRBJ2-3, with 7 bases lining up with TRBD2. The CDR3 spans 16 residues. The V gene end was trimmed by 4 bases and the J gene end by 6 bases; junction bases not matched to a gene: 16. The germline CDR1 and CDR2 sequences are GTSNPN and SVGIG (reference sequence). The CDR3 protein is CAWIPPWSGATDTQYF. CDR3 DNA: TGTGCCTGGATCCCCCCCTGGAGCGGGGCCACGGATACGCAGTATTTT.

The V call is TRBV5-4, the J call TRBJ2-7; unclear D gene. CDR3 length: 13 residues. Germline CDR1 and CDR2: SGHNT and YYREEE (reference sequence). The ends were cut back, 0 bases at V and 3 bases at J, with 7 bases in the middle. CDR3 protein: CASSLGGRYEQYF. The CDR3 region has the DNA TGTGCCAGCAGCTTGGGAGGCCGCTACGAGCAGTACTTC.

DNA for the CDR3: TGTGCCAGCAGCTCGACAGGGAGAAGGGGGACTGAAGCTTTCTTT. It is translated as CASSSTGRRGTEAFF. The chain uses TRBV7-3 and TRBJ1-1; 7 bases are a match to TRBD1. The CDR3 sequence is 15 residues long. Germline V gives CDR1 SGHTA, CDR2 FQGTGA. V lost 4 bases, J lost 5 bases, and 10 bases stayed unmatched.

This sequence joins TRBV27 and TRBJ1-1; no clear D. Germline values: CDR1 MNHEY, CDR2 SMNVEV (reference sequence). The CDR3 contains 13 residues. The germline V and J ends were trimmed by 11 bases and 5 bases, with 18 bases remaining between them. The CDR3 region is CASRSVFRTEAFF. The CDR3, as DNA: TGTGCCTCACGATCGGTCTTTCGGACTGAAGCTTTCTTT.

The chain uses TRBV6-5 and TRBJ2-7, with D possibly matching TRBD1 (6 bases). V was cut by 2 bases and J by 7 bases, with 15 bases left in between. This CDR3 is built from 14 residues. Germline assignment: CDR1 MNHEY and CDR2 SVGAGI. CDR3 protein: CASSYDHRAREQYF. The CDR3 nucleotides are TGTGCCAGCAGTTACGACCACAGGGCGCGAGAGCAGTACTTC.

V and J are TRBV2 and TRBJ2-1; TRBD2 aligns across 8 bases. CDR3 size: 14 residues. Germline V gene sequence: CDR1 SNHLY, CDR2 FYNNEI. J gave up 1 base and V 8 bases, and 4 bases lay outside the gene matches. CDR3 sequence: CASAPGGSYNEQFF. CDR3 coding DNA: TGTGCCAGCGCCCCGGGGGGGTCCTACAATGAGCAGTTCTTC. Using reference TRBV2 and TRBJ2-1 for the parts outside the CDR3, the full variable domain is EPEVTQTPSHQVTQMGQEVILRCVPISNHLYFYWYRQILGQKVEFLVSFYNNEISEKSEIFDDQFSVERPDGSNFTLKIRSTKLEDSAMYFCASAPGGSYNEQFFGPGTRLTVL.

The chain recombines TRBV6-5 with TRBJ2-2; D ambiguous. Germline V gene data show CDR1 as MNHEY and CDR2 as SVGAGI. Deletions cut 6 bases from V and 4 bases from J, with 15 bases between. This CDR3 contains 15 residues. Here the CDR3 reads CASRQLQLITGELFF. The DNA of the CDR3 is TGTGCCAGCAGACAATTACAGTTGATCACCGGGGAGCTGTTTTTT.

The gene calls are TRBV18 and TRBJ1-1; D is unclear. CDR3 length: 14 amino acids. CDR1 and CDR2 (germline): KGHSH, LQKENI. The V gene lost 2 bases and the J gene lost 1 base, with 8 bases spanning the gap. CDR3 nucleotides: TGTGCCAGCTCACCAGCCCTGGGGAACACTGAAGCTTTCTTT. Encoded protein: CASSPALGNTEAFF.

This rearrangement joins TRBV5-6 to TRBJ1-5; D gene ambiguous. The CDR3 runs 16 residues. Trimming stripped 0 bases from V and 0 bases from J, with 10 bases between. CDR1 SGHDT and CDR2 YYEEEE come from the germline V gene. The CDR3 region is CASSLAMGNSNQPQHF. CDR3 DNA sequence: TGTGCCAGCAGCTTGGCCATGGGAAATAGCAATCAGCCCCAGCATTTT.

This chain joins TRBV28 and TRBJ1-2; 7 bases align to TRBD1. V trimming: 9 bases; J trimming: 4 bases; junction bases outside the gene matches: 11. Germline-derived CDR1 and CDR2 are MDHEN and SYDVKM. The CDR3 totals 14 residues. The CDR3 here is CASEGAAPVYGYTF. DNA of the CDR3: TGTGCCAGTGAGGGGGCGGCCCCCGTCTATGGCTACACCTTC.

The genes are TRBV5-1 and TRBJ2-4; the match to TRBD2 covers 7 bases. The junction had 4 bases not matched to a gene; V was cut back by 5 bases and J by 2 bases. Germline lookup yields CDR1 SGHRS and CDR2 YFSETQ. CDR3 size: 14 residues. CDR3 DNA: TGCGCCAGCAGTAACGGGGGGACCAAAAACATTCAGTACTTC. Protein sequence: CASSNGGTKNIQYF.

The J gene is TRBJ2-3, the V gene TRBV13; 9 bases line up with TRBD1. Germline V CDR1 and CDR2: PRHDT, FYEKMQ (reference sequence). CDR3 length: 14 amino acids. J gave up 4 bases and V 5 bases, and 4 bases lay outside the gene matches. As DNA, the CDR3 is TGTGCCAGCAGCCGACAGGGGGGCGCAGATACGCAGTATTTT. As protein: CASSRQGGADTQYF.